A single sample gave rise to the 10 T cell receptor beta chains below, sequenced in a study of blood T cells in healthy people across ages. With a J-beta primer mix and a sample-barcoded 5' primer, a second PCR ran 7 to 11 cycles. TCRdb recomputed calls from the 5' RACE reads with MiXCR, one row per CDR3 protein. The sample carries about 680,000 distinct CDR3 sequences, 49% recorded once. Sequencing was done on a sample of blood. These TCRs come from a woman in her sixties or seventies in good health.

J is TRBJ2-1 and V is TRBV2; weak D call: TRBD2 (6 bases). The J call is uncertain, as TRBJ2-7 better fits the DNA end. The CDR3 has 15 amino acids. Germline V lookup: CDR1 SNHLY, CDR2 FYNNEI. The CDR3: CASSDVGGGYNEQYF. The CDR3 DNA reads TGTGCCAGCAGTGATGTGGGAGGTGGCTACAATGAGCAGTACTTC.

This sequence joins TRBV27 and TRBJ2-2; tentatively, D is TRBD1 or TRBD2 (5 bases each). Germline V gene lookup returns CDR1 MNHEY and CDR2 SMNVEV (reference sequence). Trimming cost V 7 bases and J 2 bases, with 17 bases left between them. CDR3 size: 16 residues. The CDR3 region is CASTDGVGANTGELFF. In DNA form, the CDR3 reads TGTGCCAGCACCGACGGGGTAGGGGCTAACACCGGGGAGCTGTTTTTT.

The chain joins TRBV5-1 to TRBJ2-3; TRBD2 matches at 9 bases. The trim removed 4 bases at V and 2 bases at J, leaving 14 bases unmatched. CDR1 is SGHRS, CDR2 YFSETQ, per germline. The CDR3 has 18 residues. Here the CDR3 DNA reads TGCGCCAGCAGCCCGGCCCCAGCGGGAGGTCTGAACACAGATACGCAGTATTTT. Translating gives CASSPAPAGGLNTDTQYF.

This clonotype was found a few times. This chain links TRBV7-3 with TRBJ1-5, with TRBD1 matching over 7 bases. V trimming: 8 bases; J trimming: 6 bases; junction bases outside the gene matches: 7. Germline-derived CDR1 and CDR2 are SGHTA and FQGTGA. This CDR3 contains 13 residues. The CDR3 coding sequence is TGTGCCAGCTCGAGGGGGCCAGGTCAGCCCCAGCATTTT. Protein product: CASSRGPGQPQHF.

This clonotype was picked up many times. The chain links TRBV20-1 to TRBJ1-6, with D uncertain. The CDR3 length is 17 residues. Trimming removed 3 bases at V and 7 bases at J, with 22 bases between. Germline V gene lookup returns CDR1 DFQATT and CDR2 SNEGSKA (reference sequence). CDR3 nucleotides: TGCAGTGCTAGGGTGGACTCACCCCTCCCCTTCAATTCACCCCTCCACTTT. As protein: CSARVDSPLPFNSPLHF.

There are a few counts of this clonotype. The chain couples TRBV29-1 to TRBJ2-7; D is ambiguous. V lost 6 bases and J lost 3, with 9 bases in between. This CDR3 has 11 amino acids. The germline V gene has CDR1 SQVTM and CDR2 ANQGSEA. The CDR3 DNA is TGCAGCGTGTACGATGACTACGAGCAGTACTTC. It specifies CSVYDDYEQYF.

V usage is TRBV3-1 and J usage is TRBJ1-1; D is unresolved. The germline V gene encodes CDR1 LGHDT and CDR2 YNNKEL (reference sequence). V was cut by 1 base and J by 7 bases, with 10 bases left in between. The CDR3 loop spans 13 amino acids. CDR3 bases: TGTGCCAGCAGCCAAGGTAATGTGGGTGAAGCTTTCTTT. It specifies CASSQGNVGEAFF.

V is TRBV28 and J is TRBJ2-7; 10 bases align to TRBD2. CDR3 length equals 16 residues. CDR1 and CDR2 (germline): MDHEN, SYDVKM. Unmatched junction bases numbered 8, after V lost 2 bases and J lost 4 bases. The CDR3 is CASSLPQREGGYEQYF. Written as DNA, the CDR3 is TGTGCCAGCAGTTTACCCCAGCGGGAGGGCGGGTACGAGCAGTACTTC.

This clonotype was counted only a few times. The CDR3 loop reads CSASRRVRGYTF. CDR3 DNA: TGCAGTGCTAGCCGCAGGGTGAGAGGCTACACCTTC. The chain recombines TRBV20-1 with TRBJ1-2; a possible D gene is TRBD1 (5 bases). V was cut by 3 bases and J by 8 bases, with 13 bases left in between. Germline V lookup: CDR1 DFQATT, CDR2 SNEGSKA (reference sequence). This CDR3 contains 12 residues.

The chain couples TRBV9 to TRBJ2-5; 14 bases are a match to TRBD2. The CDR3 is 20 amino acids. The J segment lost 2 bases and the V segment lost 0 bases, leaving 12 bases of the junction unmatched. CDR1 SGDLS and CDR2 YYNGEE come from the germline V gene. CDR3 loop: CASSVDTSGRTSGRQETQYF. Here the CDR3 DNA reads TGTGCCAGCAGCGTAGACACCTCAGGGAGGACTAGCGGGAGGCAAGAGACCCAGTACTTC.